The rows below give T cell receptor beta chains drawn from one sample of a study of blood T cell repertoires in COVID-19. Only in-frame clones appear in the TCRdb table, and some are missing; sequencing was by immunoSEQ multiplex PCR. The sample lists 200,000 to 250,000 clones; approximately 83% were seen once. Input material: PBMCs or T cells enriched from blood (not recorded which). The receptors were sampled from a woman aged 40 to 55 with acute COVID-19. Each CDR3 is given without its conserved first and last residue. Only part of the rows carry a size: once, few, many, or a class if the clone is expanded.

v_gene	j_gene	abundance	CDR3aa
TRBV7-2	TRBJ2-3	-	ASSLGYGRGRSADTQY
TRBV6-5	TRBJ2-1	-	ASRAGTSNFNEQF
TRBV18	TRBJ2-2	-	ASSPVITGELF
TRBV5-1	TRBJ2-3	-	ASSLGQGAITDTQY
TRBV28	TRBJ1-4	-	ASSSASRDARFVDEKLF
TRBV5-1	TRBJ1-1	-	ASSLTTVQNTEAF
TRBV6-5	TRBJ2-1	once	ASSLELASSEQF
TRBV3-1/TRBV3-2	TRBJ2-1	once	ASRSKTPGPSYNEQF
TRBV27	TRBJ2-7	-	ASSSSSGNEQY
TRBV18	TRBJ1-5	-	ASSPSRGNQPQH
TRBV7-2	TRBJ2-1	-	ASSLGLADTYEQF
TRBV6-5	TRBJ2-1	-	ASSWRGSSYNEQF
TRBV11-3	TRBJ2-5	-	ASSSRQGQETQY
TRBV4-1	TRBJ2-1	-	ASSQERTSGTHNEQF
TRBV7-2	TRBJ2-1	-	ASSLVAGGLDEQF
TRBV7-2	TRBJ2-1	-	ASSLGGTTNEQF
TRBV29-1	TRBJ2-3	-	SVGIAGGTDTQY
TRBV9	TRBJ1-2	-	ASSGVQGGYGYT
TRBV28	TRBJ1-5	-	ASSRAGGSNQPQH
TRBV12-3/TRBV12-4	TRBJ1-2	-	ASSPGVGYT
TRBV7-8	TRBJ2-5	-	ASSLGRGTGETQY
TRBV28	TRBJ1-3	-	ASSPGTASGNTIY
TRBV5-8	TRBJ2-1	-	ASSLVLRGNEQF
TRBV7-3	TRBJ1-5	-	ASSLTLGSLTGDQPQH
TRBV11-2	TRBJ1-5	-	ASSFGTGSNQPQH
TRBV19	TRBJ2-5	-	ASSIRRNQETQY
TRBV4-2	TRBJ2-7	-	ASSQDDRGQTYEQY
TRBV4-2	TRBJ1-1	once	ASSPPSGETEAF
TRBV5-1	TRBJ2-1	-	ASSLAQRERDEQF
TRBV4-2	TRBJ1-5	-	ASSQAQGGQPQH
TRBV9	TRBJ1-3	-	ASSPGGGEISGNTIY
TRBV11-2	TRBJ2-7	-	ASSPRTSVYEQY
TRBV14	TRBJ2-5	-	ASSPGLAGAGWETQY
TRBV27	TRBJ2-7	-	ASSLSNNYEQY
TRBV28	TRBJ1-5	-	ASRLRPGGRVQPQH
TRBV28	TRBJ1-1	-	ASSSGTGGYTEAF
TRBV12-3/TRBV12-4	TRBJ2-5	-	ASSLLAETQY
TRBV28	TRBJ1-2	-	ASSLASAGYT
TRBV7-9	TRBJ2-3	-	ASSLTSGSKNTQY
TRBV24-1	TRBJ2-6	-	ATSDPRAGLGTNVLT
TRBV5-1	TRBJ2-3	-	ASSRTSGRIDTQY
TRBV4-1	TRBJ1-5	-	ASSHIDRAKAQH
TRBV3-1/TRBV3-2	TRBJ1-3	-	ASSQGTGVGGNTIY
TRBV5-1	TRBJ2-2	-	ASSLGTSGSVGELF
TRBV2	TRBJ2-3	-	ASSRLAGVGTDTQY
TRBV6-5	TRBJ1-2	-	AIHGSGASNYGYT
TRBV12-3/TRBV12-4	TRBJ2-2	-	ASSFSGAGELF
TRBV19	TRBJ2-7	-	ASSHGTGLNEQY
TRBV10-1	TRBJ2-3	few	ASRDGLAGHPSTDTQY
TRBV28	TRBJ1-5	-	AIRSGTSQPQH
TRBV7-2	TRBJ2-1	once	ASSREAGVDYNEQF
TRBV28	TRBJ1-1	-	ASSLPSQGPEAF
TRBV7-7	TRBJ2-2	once	ASSPTGSNTGELF
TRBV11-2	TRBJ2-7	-	ASSLAPSLAQSSYEQY
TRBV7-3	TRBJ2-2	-	ASSLTGTSPGELF